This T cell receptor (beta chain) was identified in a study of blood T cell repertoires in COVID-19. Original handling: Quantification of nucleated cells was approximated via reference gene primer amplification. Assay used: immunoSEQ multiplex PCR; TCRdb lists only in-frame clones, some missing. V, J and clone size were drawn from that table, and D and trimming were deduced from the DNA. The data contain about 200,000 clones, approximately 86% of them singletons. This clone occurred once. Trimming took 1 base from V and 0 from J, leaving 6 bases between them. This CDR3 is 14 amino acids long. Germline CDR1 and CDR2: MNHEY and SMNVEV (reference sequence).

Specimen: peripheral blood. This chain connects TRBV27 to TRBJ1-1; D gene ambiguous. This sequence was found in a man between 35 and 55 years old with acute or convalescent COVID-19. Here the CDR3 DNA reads TGTGCCAGCAGTTTATACGCTATGAACACTGAAGCTTTCTTT. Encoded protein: CASSLYAMNTEAFF.